Shown below are 3 T cell receptor beta chains from a single sample sequenced in a study of early T cells in non-severe SARS-CoV-2 infection. TCRdb passed the 5' RACE reads through MiXCR, listing each CDR3 protein once. The repertoire holds 50,000 to 70,000 distinct CDR3 sequences, with 5% to 6.5% as singletons. The sample in question was whole blood, obtained at baseline. These receptors were obtained from an adult who was a healthcare worker with PCR-confirmed SARS-CoV-2 infection or an uninfected control (not recorded which).

This clonotype was found many times. This rearrangement joins TRBV6-5 to TRBJ1-1; no clear D gene. The CDR3 spans 13 residues. From germline, CDR1 is MNHEY and CDR2 SVGAGI. Trimming left V 4 bases short and J 1 base short, with 7 bases between. The CDR3 DNA reads as TGTGCCAGCAGTTCCCGCCAGAACACTGAAGCTTTCTTT. Translation gives CASSSRQNTEAFF.

This clonotype came up many times. The V call is TRBV7-9, the J call TRBJ2-5, with D possibly being TRBD1 or TRBD2 (5 bases each). From germline, CDR1 is SEHNR and CDR2 FQNEAQ (reference sequence). The CDR3 is 14 residues long. The germline V and J ends were trimmed by 1 base and 5 bases, with 11 bases remaining between them. The CDR3 sequence is CASSLVGAWETQYF. The CDR3, as DNA: TGTGCCAGCAGCTTAGTCGGGGCCTGGGAGACCCAGTACTTC.

V gene TRBV28 combines with J gene TRBJ2-1; 7 nucleotides align to TRBD2. Per the germline V gene, CDR1 is MDHEN and CDR2 is SYDVKM. The junction had 9 bases not matched to a gene; V was cut back by 5 bases and J by 5 bases. The CDR3 totals 15 residues. DNA of the CDR3: TGTGCCAGCAGTCCCGGTGCGGGAGAGAACAATGAGCAGTTCTTC. It codes for CASSPGAGENNEQFF.